This T cell receptor beta chain was profiled in a study of T cell repertoires in cytomegalovirus infection. Study information: Evidence of both CMV infection and a matching HLA type came from public TCR beta signatures.

The study's findings and limits: HLA-C-restricted, CMV-specific TCR beta clonotypes were dominant ex vivo. Carriers of CMV and the relevant HLA type were discriminated by public TCR beta frequency.

Germline V lookup: CDR1 SGHDT, CDR2 YYEEEE. The CDR3 runs to 12 residues. With 7 bases removed from V and 4 bases from J, the gap between germline ends came to 10 bases. On this clonotype itself: What it recognizes is unknown.

TCRdb re-analysed the reads in MiXCR, keeping a single row per CDR3 protein. The table includes about 250,000 distinct CDR3 sequences, over 15% detected once. This TCR came from a human donor in good health (CMV status not recorded). Some clones in this sample may be carry-over from other donors' samples. The source material was CD8+ T cells from PBMCs. This rearrangement joins TRBV5-6 to TRBJ2-3, with a weak D call TRBD1 (5 bases). The CDR3 sequence is CASGQGADTQYF. As DNA, the CDR3 is TGTGCCAGCGGACAAGGGGCAGATACGCAGTATTTT.